What follows are 17 T cell receptor beta chains derived from one specimen sequenced in a study of blood T cell repertoires in COVID-19. The method was immunoSEQ multiplex PCR; TCRdb's version includes in-frame clones alone and lacks a portion of them. This table holds some 180,000 clones, 70% to 85% found once. Sequences were obtained from peripheral blood. The source is a human donor in a cohort sampled during active COVID-19.

The gene calls are TRBV29-1 and TRBJ2-1, with 9 bases identical to TRBD2. J lost 0 bases, V lost 0 bases, and 3 bases had no gene match. Per the germline V gene, CDR1 is SQVTM and CDR2 is ANQGSEA. CDR3 length equals 16 residues. The CDR3 bases are TGCAGCGTTGAAGATTTAGCGGGAGTCTCCTACAATGAGCAGTTCTTC. Protein: CSVEDLAGVSYNEQFF.

This rearrangement joins TRBV11-2 to TRBJ2-3; D gene ambiguous. CDR3 length: 14 residues. V shed 1 base and J shed 2 bases, with 7 bases lying between them. CDR1 is SGHAT and CDR2 is FQNNGV in the germline V gene. The CDR3 nucleotides read TGTGCCAGCAGCTTAGCCCTTCCCACAGATACGCAGTATTTT. It specifies CASSLALPTDTQYF. Together with reference TRBV11-2 and TRBJ2-3, the CDR3 gives the full variable domain: EAGVAQSPRYKIIEKRQSVAFWCNPISGHATLYWYQQILGQGPKLLIQFQNNGVVDDSQLPKDRFSAERLKGVDSTLKIQPAKLEDSAVYLCASSLALPTDTQYFGPGTRLTVL.

This clone has only one observation. This chain joins TRBV28 and TRBJ2-5, with D perhaps TRBD2 (6 bases). Germline-derived CDR1 and CDR2 are MDHEN and SYDVKM. The CDR3 has 12 residues. The germline V and J ends were trimmed by 7 bases and 5 bases, with 11 bases remaining between them. CDR3 sequence: CASNSGSETQYF. In DNA form, the CDR3 reads TGTGCCAGCAATAGCGGAAGCGAGACCCAGTACTTC.

The chain links TRBV7-2 to TRBJ2-2, with 12 nucleotides matching TRBD2. The V gene's germline CDR1 is SGHTA and CDR2 FQGNSA. J lost 5 bases, V lost 1 base, and 8 bases had no gene match. This CDR3 has 18 residues. The CDR3 DNA is TGTGCCAGCAGCTTAGTCGGCCCGGGACTAGCGGGTACCGGGGAGCTGTTTTTT. Protein: CASSLVGPGLAGTGELFF.

CDR3 nucleotide sequence: TGTGCCAGCAGCCCCTGGGGCGGGGGAGCCAAAAACATTCAGTACTTC. It translates to CASSPWGGGAKNIQYF. This chain joins TRBV5-8 and TRBJ2-4; 7 bases are shared with TRBD2. V was pared by 4 bases and J by 0 bases, with 7 bases of the junction left unmatched. Germline CDR1 is SGHTS and CDR2 is YDEGEE. This CDR3 contains 16 residues.

The CDR3 spells CASSFRQGGTDTQYF. The CDR3 nucleotides read TGTGCCAGCAGTTTCCGACAGGGGGGCACAGATACGCAGTATTTT. The V gene is TRBV27, the J gene TRBJ2-3; 9 bases agree with TRBD1. This CDR3 contains 15 residues. V lost 3 bases to trimming and J lost 1 base; unmatched junction nucleotides: 2. Germline V gives CDR1 MNHEY, CDR2 SMNVEV (reference sequence).

The gene calls are TRBV29-1 and TRBJ2-7, with D hard to call. The CDR3 is 11 residues long. CDR1 SQVTM and CDR2 ANQGSEA come from the germline V gene. V was clipped by 4 bases and J by 6 bases, with 10 bases between them. CDR3 loop: CSVGPSGEQYF. The CDR3, as DNA: TGCAGCGTTGGGCCCTCAGGCGAGCAGTACTTC.

The rearrangement joins TRBV6-5 to TRBJ2-4; 10 positions agree with TRBD2. With V trimmed by 10 bases and J by 3 bases, 9 bases remained unmatched. The germline V gene encodes CDR1 MNHEY and CDR2 SVGAGI. This CDR3 has 15 residues. This CDR3 reads CAKPSGRNFKNIQYF. The CDR3, as DNA: TGTGCCAAACCTAGCGGGAGAAATTTCAAAAACATTCAGTACTTC.

The V call is TRBV5-1, the J call TRBJ2-7; a weak D match, TRBD2 (6 bases). This CDR3 contains 19 residues. Trimming left V 0 bases short and J 2 bases short, with 24 bases between. Germline assignment: CDR1 SGHRS and CDR2 YFSETQ. The CDR3, as DNA: TGCGCCAGCAGCTTGGGCAGGGTTCTTCATAGCGGCAAAACCTACGAGCAGTACTTC. Amino acid sequence: CASSLGRVLHSGKTYEQYF.

The V call is TRBV21-1, the J call TRBJ2-3; the DNA was not used to check the table's D call, TRBD1. TRBV21-1 is described as a pseudogene. The CDR3 has 16 residues. The CDR3 DNA sequence: TGTGCCAGCAGGCCCATGGTCAGGAACAGGTCAGATACGCAGTATTTT. As protein: CASRPMVRNRSDTQYF.

This clone showed up just a few times. This chain connects TRBV19 to TRBJ2-1, with 11 bases identical to TRBD2. There are 15 residues in the CDR3. The germline V gene has CDR1 LNHDA and CDR2 SQIVND (reference sequence). V lost 6 bases, J lost 6 bases, and 7 bases stayed unmatched. As DNA, the CDR3 is TGTGCCAGTAGGTCTAGCGGGAGGTTCCTCAATGAGCAGTTCTTC. Its translation: CASRSSGRFLNEQFF.

The rearrangement joins TRBV5-6 to TRBJ2-7, with 7 bases aligning to TRBD1. Germline-derived CDR1 and CDR2 are SGHDT and YYEEEE. The CDR3 runs 13 residues. V was pared by 4 bases and J by 3 bases, with 4 bases of the junction left unmatched. CDR3 coding DNA: TGTGCCAGCAGCACCACAGGGGTCTACGAGCAGTACTTC. Its translation is CASSTTGVYEQYF.

This chain connects TRBV18 to TRBJ1-1, with D hard to call. Trimming removed 8 bases from V and 6 bases from J, with 16 bases in between. The CDR3 runs 13 residues. From germline, CDR1 is KGHSH and CDR2 LQKENI. As DNA, the CDR3 is TGTGCCAGCCGGGAACGTGGAGTCTCTGAAGCTTTCTTT. It codes for CASRERGVSEAFF.

The chain carries TRBV7-9 and TRBJ2-7, with TRBD1 matching over 9 bases. CDR3 length equals 14 residues. Germline CDR1 SEHNR, CDR2 FQNEAQ (reference sequence). V dropped 5 bases and J dropped 3; count of bases not matched to a gene: 5. The CDR3 loop is CASSARDRVYEQYF. As DNA, the CDR3 is TGTGCCAGCAGCGCCCGGGACAGGGTCTACGAGCAGTACTTC.

This chain links TRBV5-4 with TRBJ2-3; perhaps TRBD1 as D (6 bases). The V and J ends lost 2 bases and 0 bases respectively, with 10 bases between them. Germline V gene data show CDR1 as SGHNT and CDR2 as YYREEE (reference sequence). The CDR3 is made up of 15 amino acids. CDR3 sequence reads: CASSFLTGSTDTQYF. The CDR3 DNA is TGTGCCAGCAGCTTCCTGACAGGCAGCACAGATACGCAGTATTTT.

The chain joins TRBV7-9 to TRBJ2-3; TRBD2 matches 9 bases. Germline V gene data show CDR1 as SEHNR and CDR2 as FQNEAQ (reference sequence). The junction had 1 base not matched to a gene; V was cut back by 0 bases and J by 3 bases. The CDR3 covers 15 residues. CDR3: CASSLALAGTDTQYF. CDR3 nucleotides: TGTGCCAGCAGCTTAGCCCTAGCGGGGACAGATACGCAGTATTTT.

This rearrangement joins TRBV28 to TRBJ2-7; D is perhaps TRBD2 (7 bases). Germline CDR1 is MDHEN and CDR2 is SYDVKM. The CDR3 runs to 15 residues. Trimming shortened V by 4 bases and J by 9 bases, and 22 bases separated the two germline ends. CDR3 sequence reads: CASSSPNVRGLGQYF. The DNA of the CDR3 is TGTGCCAGCAGTTCCCCGAACGTGCGGGGGCTAGGGCAGTACTTC.